The clone carrying this TCR beta chain was detected only a few times. No antigen is known for it. The source of the sample is a study of T cell responses to AZD1222 COVID-19 vaccine. Study outcomes and limitations: White British ancestry dominated among donors, who included more females, and clonal diversity was possibly underestimated. Two AZD1222 administrations were followed by greater Spike-specific TCR breadth and depth. All repertoire sampling was performed exclusively after the peak T cell response.

The table came from immunoSEQ multiplex PCR; TCRdb's copy has only in-frame clones and leaves some out. The repertoire includes approximately 150,000 clones, 91% of them detected once, and roughly 1.2% sits in the top ten. The V gene's germline CDR1 is SEHNR and CDR2 FQNEAQ (reference sequence). Deletions cut 1 base from V and 3 bases from J, with 7 bases between. CDR3 length equals 13 residues. The sequence was collected from an adult who received the AZD1222 COVID-19 vaccine. The J gene is TRBJ2-7, the V gene TRBV7-9; tentative D call: TRBD2 (6 bases). The specimen comprised peripheral blood, sampled 28 days after the second AZD1222 dose. CDR3 residues: CASSLVGGYEQYF. The CDR3 DNA sequence: TGTGCCAGCAGCTTAGTGGGGGGCTACGAGCAGTACTTC. The variable domain in full, with the rest retrieved from reference TRBV7-9 and TRBJ2-7, is DTGVSQNPRHKITKRGQNVTFRCDPISEHNRLYWYRQTLGQGPEFLTYFQNEAQLEKSRLLSDRFSAERPKGSFSTLEIQRTEQGDSAMYLCASSLVGGYEQYFGPGTRLTVT.